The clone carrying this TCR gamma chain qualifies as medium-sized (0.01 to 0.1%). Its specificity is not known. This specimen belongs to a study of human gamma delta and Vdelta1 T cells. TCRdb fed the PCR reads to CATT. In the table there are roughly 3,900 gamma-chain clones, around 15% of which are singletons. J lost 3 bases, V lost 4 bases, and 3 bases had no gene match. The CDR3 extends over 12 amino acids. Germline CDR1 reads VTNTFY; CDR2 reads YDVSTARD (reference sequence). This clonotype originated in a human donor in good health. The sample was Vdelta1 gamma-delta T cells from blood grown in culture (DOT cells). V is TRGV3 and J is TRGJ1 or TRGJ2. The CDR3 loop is CATWDPYYKKLF. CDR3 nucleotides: TGTGCCACCTGGGATCCTTATTATAAGAAACTCTTT.